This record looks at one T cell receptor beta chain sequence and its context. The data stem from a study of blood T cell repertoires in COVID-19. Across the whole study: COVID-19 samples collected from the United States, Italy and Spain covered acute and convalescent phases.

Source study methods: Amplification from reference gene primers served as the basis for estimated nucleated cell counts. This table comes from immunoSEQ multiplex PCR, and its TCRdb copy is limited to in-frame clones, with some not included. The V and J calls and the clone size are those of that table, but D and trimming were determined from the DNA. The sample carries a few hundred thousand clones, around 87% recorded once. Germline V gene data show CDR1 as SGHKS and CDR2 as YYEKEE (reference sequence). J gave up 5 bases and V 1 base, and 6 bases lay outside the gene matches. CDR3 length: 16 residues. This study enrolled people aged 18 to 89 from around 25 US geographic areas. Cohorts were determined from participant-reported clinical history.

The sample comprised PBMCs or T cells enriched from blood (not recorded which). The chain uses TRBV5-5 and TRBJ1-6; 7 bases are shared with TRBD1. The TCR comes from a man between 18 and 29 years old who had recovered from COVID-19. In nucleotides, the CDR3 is TGTGCCAGCAGCTTGTACGCCAGGGGGAATAATTCACCCCTCCACTTT. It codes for CASSLYARGNNSPLHF.